What follows describes a single T cell receptor beta chain. Its target is unknown. This entry belongs to a study of OX40 agonist ivuxolimab in advanced cancers. Study at large: Dose-escalation patients' cancers were hepatocellular carcinoma, melanoma, renal cell or head and neck cancer. Under the entry rules, prior anti-PD-1, anti-PD-L1 or anti-CTLA-4 therapy was allowed, and roughly 39% had some.

V dropped 6 bases and J dropped 4; count of bases not matched to a gene: 11. CDR1 is MNHEY and CDR2 is SMNVEV in the germline V gene (reference sequence). The CDR3 runs 15 residues. Study findings and constraints: On average, CD8+ T cells had more expanded clones than CD4+. The specificity for antigen of the expanded peripheral T cells was not determined.

The protocol was immunoSEQ multiplex PCR, while the TCRdb copy is restricted to in-frame clones and leaves out a portion. The sample lists roughly 75,000 clones, about 88% occurring once. The sequence was collected from an adult with an advanced solid tumor such as melanoma, head and neck, liver or kidney cancer. The chain recombines TRBV27 with TRBJ1-2; the match to TRBD1 covers 7 bases. This specimen was CD4+ or CD8+ T cells sorted from blood, taken in a trial of the OX40 agonist ivuxolimab. This CDR3 is CASSPTGVGGYGYTF. Here the CDR3 DNA reads TGTGCCAGCAGCCCAACAGGGGTCGGGGGCTATGGCTACACCTTC.